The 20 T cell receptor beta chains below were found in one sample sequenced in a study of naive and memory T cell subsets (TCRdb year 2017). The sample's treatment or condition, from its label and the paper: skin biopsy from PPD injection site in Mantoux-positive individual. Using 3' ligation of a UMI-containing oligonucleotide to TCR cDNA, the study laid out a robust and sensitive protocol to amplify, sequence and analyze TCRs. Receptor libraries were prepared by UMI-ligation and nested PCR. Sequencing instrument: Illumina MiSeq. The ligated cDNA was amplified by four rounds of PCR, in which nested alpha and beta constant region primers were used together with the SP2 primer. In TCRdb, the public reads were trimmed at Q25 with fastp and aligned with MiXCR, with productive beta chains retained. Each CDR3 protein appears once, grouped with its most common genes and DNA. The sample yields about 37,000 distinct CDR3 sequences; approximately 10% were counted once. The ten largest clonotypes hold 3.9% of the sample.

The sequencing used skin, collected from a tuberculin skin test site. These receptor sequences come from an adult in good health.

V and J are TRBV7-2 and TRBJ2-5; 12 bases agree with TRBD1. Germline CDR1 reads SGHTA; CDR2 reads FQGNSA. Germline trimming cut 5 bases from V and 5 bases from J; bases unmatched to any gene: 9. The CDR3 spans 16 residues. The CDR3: CASSRRGQGAGETQYF. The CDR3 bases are TGTGCCAGCAGCAGGCGGGGACAGGGGGCGGGGGAGACCCAGTACTTC.

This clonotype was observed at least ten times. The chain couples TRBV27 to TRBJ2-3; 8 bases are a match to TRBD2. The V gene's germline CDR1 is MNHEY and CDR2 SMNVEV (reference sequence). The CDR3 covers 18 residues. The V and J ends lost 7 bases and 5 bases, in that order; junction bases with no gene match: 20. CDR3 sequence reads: CASISQGTPRGRLDTQYF. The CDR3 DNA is TGTGCCAGCATCTCACAGGGAACTCCGCGCGGGAGGTTAGATACGCAGTATTTT.

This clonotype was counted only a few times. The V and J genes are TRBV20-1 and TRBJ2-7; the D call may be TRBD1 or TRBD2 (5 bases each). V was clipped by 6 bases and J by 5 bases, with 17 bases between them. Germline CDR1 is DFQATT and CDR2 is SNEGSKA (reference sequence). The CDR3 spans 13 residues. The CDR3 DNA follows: TGCAGTGCAAAGTGGGGGATGGTCAACGAGCAGTACTTC. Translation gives CSAKWGMVNEQYF.

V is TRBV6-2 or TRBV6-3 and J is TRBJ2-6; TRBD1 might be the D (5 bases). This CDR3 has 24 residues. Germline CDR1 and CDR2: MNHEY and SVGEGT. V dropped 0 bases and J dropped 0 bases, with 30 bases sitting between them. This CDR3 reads CASSYSSTPAPGDSVISGANVLTF. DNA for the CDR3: TGTGCCAGCAGTTACTCGTCCACACCCGCTCCTGGAGACAGCGTAATCTCTGGGGCCAACGTCCTGACTTTC.

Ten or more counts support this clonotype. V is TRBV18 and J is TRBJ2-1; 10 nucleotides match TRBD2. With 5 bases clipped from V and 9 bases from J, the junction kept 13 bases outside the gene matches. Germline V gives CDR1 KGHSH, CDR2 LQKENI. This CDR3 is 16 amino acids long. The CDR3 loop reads CASSSELAGVSGEQFF. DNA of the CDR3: TGTGCCAGCTCATCGGAGCTAGCGGGAGTATCGGGTGAGCAGTTCTTC.

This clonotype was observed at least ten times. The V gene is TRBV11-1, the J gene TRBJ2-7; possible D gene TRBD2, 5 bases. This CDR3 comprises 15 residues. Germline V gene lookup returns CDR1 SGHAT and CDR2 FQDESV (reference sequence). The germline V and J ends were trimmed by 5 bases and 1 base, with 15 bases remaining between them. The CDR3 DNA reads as TGTGCCAGCAGCCCCCAAATCGGCGGGTCCTACGAGCAGTACTTC. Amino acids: CASSPQIGGSYEQYF.

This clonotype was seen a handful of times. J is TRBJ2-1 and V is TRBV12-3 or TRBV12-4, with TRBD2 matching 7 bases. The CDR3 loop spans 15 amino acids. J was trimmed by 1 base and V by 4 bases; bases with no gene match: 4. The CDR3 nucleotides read TGTGCCAGCAGTTCAGGACTAGTTTCCTACAATGAGCAGTTCTTC. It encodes CASSSGLVSYNEQFF.

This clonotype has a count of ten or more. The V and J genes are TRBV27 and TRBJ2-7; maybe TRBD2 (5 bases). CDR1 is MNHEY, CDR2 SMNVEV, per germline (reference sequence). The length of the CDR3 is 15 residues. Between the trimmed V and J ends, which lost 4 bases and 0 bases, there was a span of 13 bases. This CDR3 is CASSSSTGSSYEQYF. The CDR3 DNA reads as TGTGCCAGCAGTTCGTCGACGGGGAGCTCCTACGAGCAGTACTTC.

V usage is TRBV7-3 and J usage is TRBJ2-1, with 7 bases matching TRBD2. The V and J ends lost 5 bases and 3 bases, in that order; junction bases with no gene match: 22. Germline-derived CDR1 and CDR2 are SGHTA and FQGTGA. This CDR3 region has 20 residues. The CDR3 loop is CASSPGWTQPGTNDYNEQFF. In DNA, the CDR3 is TGTGCCAGCAGCCCGGGCTGGACCCAACCCGGGACTAACGACTACAATGAGCAGTTCTTC.

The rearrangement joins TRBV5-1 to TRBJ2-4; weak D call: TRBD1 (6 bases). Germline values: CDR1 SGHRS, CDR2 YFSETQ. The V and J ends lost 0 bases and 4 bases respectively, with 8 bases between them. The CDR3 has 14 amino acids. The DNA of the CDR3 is TGCGCCAGCAGCTTGGCCACAGGGAAAAACATTCAGTACTTC. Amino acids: CASSLATGKNIQYF.

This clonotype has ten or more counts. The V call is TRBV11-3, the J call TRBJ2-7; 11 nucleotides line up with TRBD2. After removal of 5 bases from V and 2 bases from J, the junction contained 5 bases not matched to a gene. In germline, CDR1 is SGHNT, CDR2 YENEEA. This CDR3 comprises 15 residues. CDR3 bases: TGTGCCAGCAGCCCGGGACTAGCGGAGACCTACGAGCAGTACTTC. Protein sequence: CASSPGLAETYEQYF.

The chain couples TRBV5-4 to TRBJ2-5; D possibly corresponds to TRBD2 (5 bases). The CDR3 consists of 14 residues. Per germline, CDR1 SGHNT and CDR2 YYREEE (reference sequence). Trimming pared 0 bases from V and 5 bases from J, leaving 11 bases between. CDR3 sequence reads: CASSLGLAAETQYF. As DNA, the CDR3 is TGTGCCAGCAGCTTGGGCCTAGCTGCGGAGACCCAGTACTTC.

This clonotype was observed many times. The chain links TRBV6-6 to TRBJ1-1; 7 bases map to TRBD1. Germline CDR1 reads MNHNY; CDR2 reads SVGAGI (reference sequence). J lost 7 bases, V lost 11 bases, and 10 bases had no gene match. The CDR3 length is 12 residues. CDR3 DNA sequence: TGTGCCGGGGGACAGTCTCATTTTGAAGCTTTCTTT. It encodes CAGGQSHFEAFF.

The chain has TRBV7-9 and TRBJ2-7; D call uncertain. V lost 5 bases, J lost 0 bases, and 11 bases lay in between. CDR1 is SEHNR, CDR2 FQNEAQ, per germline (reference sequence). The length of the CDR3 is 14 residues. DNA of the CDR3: TGTGCCAGCAGCCCGCCCAGGAGCTCCTACGAGCAGTACTTC. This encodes CASSPPRSSYEQYF.

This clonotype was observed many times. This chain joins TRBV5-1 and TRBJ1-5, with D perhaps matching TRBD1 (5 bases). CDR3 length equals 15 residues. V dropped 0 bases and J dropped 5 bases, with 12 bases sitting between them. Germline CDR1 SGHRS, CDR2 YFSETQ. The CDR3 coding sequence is TGCGCCAGCAGCTTGGGGCAGGGCCCTGATCAGCCCCAGCATTTT. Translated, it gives CASSLGQGPDQPQHF.

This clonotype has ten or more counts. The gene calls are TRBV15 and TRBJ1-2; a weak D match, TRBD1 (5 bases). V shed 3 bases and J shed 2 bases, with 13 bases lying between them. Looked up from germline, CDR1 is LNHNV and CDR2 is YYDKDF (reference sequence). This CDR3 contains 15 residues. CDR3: CATSSGRGLNYGYTF. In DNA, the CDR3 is TGTGCCACCAGCAGTGGAAGGGGACTGAACTATGGCTACACCTTC. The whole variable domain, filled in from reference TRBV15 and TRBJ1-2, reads DAMVIQNPRYQVTQFGKPVTLSCSQTLNHNVMYWYQQKSSQAPKLLFHYYDKDFNNEADTPDNFQSRRPNTSFCFLDIRSPGLGDTAMYLCATSSGRGLNYGYTFGSGTRLTVV.

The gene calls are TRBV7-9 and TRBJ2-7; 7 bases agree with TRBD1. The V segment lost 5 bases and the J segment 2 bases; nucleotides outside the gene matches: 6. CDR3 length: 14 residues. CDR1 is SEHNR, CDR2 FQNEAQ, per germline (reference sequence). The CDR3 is CASSPRDSTYEQYF. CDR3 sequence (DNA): TGTGCCAGCAGCCCCCGGGACAGTACCTACGAGCAGTACTTC.

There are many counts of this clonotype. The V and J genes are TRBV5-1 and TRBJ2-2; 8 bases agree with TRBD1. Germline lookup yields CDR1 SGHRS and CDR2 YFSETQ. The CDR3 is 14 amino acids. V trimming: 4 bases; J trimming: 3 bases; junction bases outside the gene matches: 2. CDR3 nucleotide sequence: TGCGCCAGCAGCGCAGGGGGCGACACCGGGGAGCTGTTTTTT. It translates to CASSAGGDTGELFF.

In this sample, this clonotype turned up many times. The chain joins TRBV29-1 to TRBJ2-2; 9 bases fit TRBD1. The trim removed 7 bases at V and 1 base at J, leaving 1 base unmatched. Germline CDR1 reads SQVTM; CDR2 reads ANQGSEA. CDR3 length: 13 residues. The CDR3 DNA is TGCAGCGCGGACAGGGGGAACACCGGGGAGCTGTTTTTT. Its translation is CSADRGNTGELFF.

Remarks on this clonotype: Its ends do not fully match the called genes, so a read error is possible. The CDR3 DNA follows: TGTGTCAGCAGTTGGACTGGACAGGGAGCTTTCTTT. Translated: CVSSWTGQGAFF. This sequence joins TRBV12-3 or TRBV12-4 and TRBJ1-1; 8 nucleotides line up with TRBD1. This CDR3 has 12 amino acids.